The 31 T cell receptor beta chains below all came from one sample that was sequenced in a study of T cell responses to AZD1222 COVID-19 vaccine (TCRdb year 2021). To prepare the library, the immunoSEQ multiplex PCR assay was applied. In its TCRdb copy, this immuneACCESS table keeps in-frame sequences only and misses some clones. Where compared with another copy, unresolved V genes explain less than half of these, and the others have no known cause. In this sample the table shows tens of thousands of clones, 89% of which occur a single time. In total, the top ten clones hold 9% to 9.5% of the sample. The time point label of this sample denotes: about 28 days (+/-7) after the second vaccine dose. The sample here was peripheral blood, taken 28 days after the second AZD1222 dose. All receptors come from an adult who received the AZD1222 COVID-19 vaccine.

The chain combines TRBV7-2 with TRBJ1-1, with no clear D. Between the trimmed V and J ends, which lost 5 bases and 6 bases, there was a span of 16 bases. The V gene's germline CDR1 is SGHTA and CDR2 FQGNSA. The CDR3 covers 14 residues. The CDR3 region is CASSLPWGPAEAFF. The CDR3, as DNA: TGTGCCAGCAGCCTCCCTTGGGGTCCCGCTGAAGCTTTCTTT.

The chain has TRBV30 and TRBJ1-4; 10 nucleotides line up with TRBD1. The V segment lost 5 bases and the J segment 8 bases; nucleotides outside the gene matches: 11. Germline CDR1 reads GTSNPN; CDR2 reads SVGIG (reference sequence). The CDR3 extends over 15 amino acids. CDR3 residues: CAWEDRDRGREKLFF. CDR3 DNA sequence: TGTGCCTGGGAGGACCGGGACAGGGGACGAGAAAAACTGTTTTTT.

In this sample, this clone turned up a few times. The chain couples TRBV29-1 to TRBJ1-1, with 7 bases matching TRBD1. CDR1 is SQVTM and CDR2 is ANQGSEA in the germline V gene. After removal of 6 bases from V and 1 base from J, the junction contained 5 bases not matched to a gene. The CDR3 has 13 residues. The CDR3 DNA sequence: TGCAGCGTCCACAGGGGATGGAACACTGAAGCTTTCTTT. Translated, it gives CSVHRGWNTEAFF.

The chain links TRBV7-9 to TRBJ1-2; 7 bases align to TRBD1. Germline values: CDR1 SEHNR, CDR2 FQNEAQ (reference sequence). The CDR3 contains 13 residues. V dropped 1 base and J dropped 7; count of bases not matched to a gene: 3. CDR3 DNA sequence: TGTGCCAGCAGCTTAGTAGGGGGCGGTGGCTACACCTTC. This codes for CASSLVGGGGYTF.

V and J are TRBV28 and TRBJ2-1; TRBD1 matches at 7 bases. This CDR3 is built from 14 residues. Trimming at V came to 6 bases and at J to 0 bases, leaving 2 bases not matched to a gene. The V gene's germline CDR1 is MDHEN and CDR2 SYDVKM. This CDR3 is CASRGQSSYNEQFF. The CDR3, as DNA: TGTGCCAGCAGGGGACAGAGCTCCTACAATGAGCAGTTCTTC.

This chain uses TRBV11-2 with TRBJ2-7; D call uncertain. CDR3 length: 12 amino acids. V dropped 0 bases and J dropped 5 bases, with 5 bases sitting between them. The germline V gene encodes CDR1 SGHAT and CDR2 FQNNGV. CDR3 region: CASSLDGHEQYF. In DNA form, the CDR3 reads TGTGCCAGCAGCTTAGATGGCCACGAGCAGTACTTC.

The chain employs TRBV7-9 and TRBJ2-7; 11 bases agree with TRBD1. Germline CDR1 is SEHNR and CDR2 is FQNEAQ (reference sequence). The CDR3 is 14 amino acids. The V segment lost 5 bases and the J segment 6 bases; nucleotides outside the gene matches: 6. The CDR3 region has the DNA TGTGCCAGCAGCAGTACGGACAGGGGGCTCGAGCAGTACTTC. This translates into CASSSTDRGLEQYF.

The rearrangement links TRBV28 to TRBJ1-2, with no clear D. Trimming left V 7 bases short and J 7 bases short, with 16 bases between. Germline-derived CDR1 and CDR2 are MDHEN and SYDVKM. The CDR3 is made up of 13 amino acids. CDR3 coding DNA: TGTGCCAGCACCCCTCAAGGGCGGCGTGGCTACACCTTC. This sequence encodes CASTPQGRRGYTF.

The chain couples TRBV14 to TRBJ2-1, with 9 bases aligning to TRBD1. The CDR3 contains 16 residues. In germline, CDR1 is SGHDN, CDR2 FVKESK. After removal of 5 bases from V and 5 bases from J, the junction contained 10 bases not matched to a gene. In DNA form, the CDR3 reads TGTGCCAGCAGCATTTACAGGGGGCTGGTGGACAATGAGCAGTTCTTC. This encodes CASSIYRGLVDNEQFF.

The chain employs TRBV11-3 and TRBJ2-3; D is unclear. The germline gives CDR1 SGHNT, CDR2 YENEEA. The CDR3 loop spans 12 amino acids. The V end was cut by 1 base, the J end by 5 bases, with 4 bases between. CDR3 nucleotide sequence: TGTGCCAGCAGCTTAGCTGGAGATACGCAGTATTTT. Protein sequence: CASSLAGDTQYF.

The chain couples TRBV9 to TRBJ2-7; tentatively, D is TRBD1 (6 bases). The CDR3 is 15 amino acids. Germline V CDR1 and CDR2: SGDLS, YYNGEE. Between the trimmed V and J ends, which lost 0 bases and 0 bases, there was a span of 10 bases. CDR3: CASSVGGHLSYEQYF. The CDR3 coding sequence is TGTGCCAGCAGCGTAGGGGGGCACCTCTCCTACGAGCAGTACTTC.

The chain couples TRBV16 to TRBJ1-2; 11 nucleotides match TRBD1. Trimming cost V 1 base and J 8 bases; bases outside gene matches: 6. Germline V gene sequence: CDR1 KGHSY, CDR2 FQNENV. The CDR3 covers 15 residues. CDR3 nucleotides: TGTGCCAGCAGCCAATTTGGACAGGGGGCGAGAGGCTACACCTTC. It is translated as CASSQFGQGARGYTF.

With regard to this clone: This sample includes further DNA sequences coding for the same CDR3. The chain links TRBV9 to TRBJ2-2; 13 nucleotides match TRBD2. V shed 0 bases, J shed 5 bases, and the junction held 7 bases outside the gene matches. Germline-derived CDR1 and CDR2 are SGDLS and YYNGEE. The CDR3 has 18 amino acids. The CDR3 loop is CASSVELAGGPRTGELFF. CDR3 in DNA: TGTGCCAGCAGCGTAGAACTAGCGGGAGGGCCTCGGACCGGGGAGCTGTTTTTT. The full variable domain, rest sourced from reference TRBV9 and TRBJ2-2, is DSGVTQTPKHLITATGQRVTLRCSPRSGDLSVYWYQQSLDQGLQFLIQYYNGEERAKGNILERFSAQQFPDLHSELNLSSLELGDSALYFCASSVELAGGPRTGELFFGEGSRLTVL.

The chain uses TRBV6-5 and TRBJ1-2, with 11 bases matching TRBD1. This CDR3 spans 14 amino acids. Germline V gene sequence: CDR1 MNHEY, CDR2 SVGAGI. The J segment lost 7 bases and the V segment lost 6 bases, leaving 7 bases of the junction unmatched. The CDR3 region is CASRRTGGEGGYTF. CDR3 nucleotides: TGTGCCAGCAGGCGGACAGGGGGCGAAGGTGGCTACACCTTC.

The V call is TRBV10-1, the J call TRBJ2-7; D unclear. V lost 9 bases, J lost 0 bases, and 15 bases lay in between. This CDR3 region has 14 residues. CDR1 WNHNN and CDR2 SYGVQD come from the germline V gene (reference sequence). The CDR3 protein is CARTGRPCSYEQYV. The CDR3 coding sequence is TGCGCCAGAACGGGCCGTCCTTGCTCCTACGAGCAGTACGTC.

CDR3 sequence reads: CASRHRWGYNEQFF. CDR3 DNA: TGTGCCAGCAGACACCGATGGGGCTACAATGAGCAGTTCTTC. The chain couples TRBV7-2 to TRBJ2-1; D is uncertain. The V gene lost 6 bases and the J gene lost 3 bases, with 12 bases spanning the gap. CDR1 is SGHTA and CDR2 is FQGNSA in the germline V gene. The CDR3 spans 14 residues.

This clone was seen more than once but under ten times. The chain recombines TRBV5-1 with TRBJ2-1; 10 nucleotides align to TRBD2. Per germline, CDR1 SGHRS and CDR2 YFSETQ. Germline trimming cut 0 bases from V and 4 bases from J; bases unmatched to any gene: 4. The CDR3 is 16 residues long. The CDR3 sequence: CASSLAASGSYNEQFF. For the CDR3, the DNA is TGCGCCAGCAGCTTGGCCGCTAGCGGGAGTTACAATGAGCAGTTCTTC.

The chain has TRBV6-5 and TRBJ1-1; D remains unclear. The CDR3 is 13 amino acids. The V gene's germline CDR1 is MNHEY and CDR2 SVGAGI. Trimming took off 2 bases at V and 0 bases at J, with 4 bases between the two ends. The CDR3 region has the DNA TGTGCCAGCAGTTACCCCATGAACACTGAAGCTTTCTTT. This encodes CASSYPMNTEAFF.

The gene calls are TRBV6-5 and TRBJ2-7; TRBD1 might be the D (5 bases). Deletions cut 8 bases from V and 0 bases from J, with 17 bases between. The length of the CDR3 is 15 residues. Germline V CDR1 and CDR2: MNHEY, SVGAGI. The chain's CDR3 is CASGSRAPLSYEQYF. In nucleotides, the CDR3 is TGTGCCAGCGGAAGCAGGGCGCCCCTCTCCTACGAGCAGTACTTC.

The chain combines TRBV30 with TRBJ1-4; 12 nucleotides match TRBD1. From germline, CDR1 is GTSNPN and CDR2 SVGIG (reference sequence). The CDR3 has 14 amino acids. V was clipped by 6 bases and J by 6 bases; unmatched bases: 5. CDR3 loop: CACPGQGAHEKLFF. CDR3 nucleotide sequence: TGTGCCTGCCCGGGACAGGGGGCGCATGAAAAACTGTTTTTT.

This clone was recorded once. This chain connects TRBV28 to TRBJ2-3; D ambiguous. Germline lookup yields CDR1 MDHEN and CDR2 SYDVKM. V lost 5 bases to trimming and J lost 5 bases, with 20 bases between them. CDR3 length: 16 amino acids. The CDR3 loop reads CASSTAAASGRDTQYF. The CDR3 DNA sequence: TGTGCCAGCAGTACTGCCGCGGCTAGTGGTAGAGATACGCAGTATTTT.

This clone is a singleton in its sample. The V and J genes are TRBV29-1 and TRBJ2-3; 8 nucleotides match TRBD1. CDR1 SQVTM and CDR2 ANQGSEA come from the germline V gene. The CDR3 is made up of 15 amino acids. With 7 bases clipped from V and 1 base from J, the junction kept 10 bases outside the gene matches. The CDR3 region is CSALTQGVGTDTQYF. As DNA, the CDR3 is TGCAGCGCCCTCACACAGGGGGTCGGCACAGATACGCAGTATTTT.

The J gene is TRBJ2-7, the V gene TRBV5-5; weak D call: TRBD2 (6 bases). Germline CDR1 and CDR2: SGHKS and YYEKEE (reference sequence). This CDR3 contains 16 residues. V dropped 0 bases and J dropped 7 bases, with 20 bases sitting between them. CDR3 protein: CASSLVGGVRMGEQYV. The CDR3, as DNA: TGTGCCAGCAGCTTGGTGGGAGGAGTGAGAATGGGAGAGCAGTACGTC.

The J gene is TRBJ2-5, the V gene TRBV2; a weak D match, TRBD2 (7 bases). The CDR3 has 12 residues. The germline V and J ends were trimmed by 6 bases and 7 bases, with 12 bases remaining between them. Germline V lookup: CDR1 SNHLY, CDR2 FYNNEI. The CDR3 loop reads CASRGGGSTQYF. CDR3 in DNA: TGTGCCAGCAGGGGCGGGGGCTCGACCCAGTACTTC.

The chain recombines TRBV18 with TRBJ1-5; no definite D call. Per the germline V gene, CDR1 is KGHSH and CDR2 is LQKENI. The V and J ends lost 4 bases and 3 bases respectively, with 4 bases between them. There are 12 residues in the CDR3. CDR3: CASSRYNQPQHF. In DNA, the CDR3 is TGTGCCAGCTCACGATACAATCAGCCCCAGCATTTT.

Comments on this clone: Sequence at one end of the junction differs from germline and may be a read error. This chain connects TRBV4-2 to TRBJ2-3; D not certain. This CDR3 is built from 13 residues. Germline V gene lookup returns CDR1 LGHNA and CDR2 YNFKEQ. The CDR3 DNA follows: TGTGCCAGCAGCCAAGATCTCCTGTCGGCCCTGGGGTTT. Protein: CASSQDLLSALGF.

The chain combines TRBV10-2 with TRBJ2-3, with D perhaps matching TRBD2 (6 bases). Germline V lookup: CDR1 WSHSY, CDR2 SAAADI. The length of the CDR3 is 14 residues. The germline V and J ends were trimmed by 6 bases and 0 bases, with 10 bases remaining between them. CDR3 sequence reads: CASSPAGSTDTQYF. The CDR3 DNA follows: TGCGCCAGCAGCCCCGCGGGGAGCACAGATACGCAGTATTTT.

The chain employs TRBV7-6 and TRBJ1-6; weak D call: TRBD1 (6 bases). Trimming pared 2 bases from V and 10 bases from J, leaving 12 bases between. The CDR3 loop spans 14 amino acids. From germline, CDR1 is SGHVS and CDR2 FNYEAQ. CDR3 region: CASSLTGHGSPLHF. The CDR3 nucleotides are TGTGCCAGCAGCTTAACAGGGCACGGGTCACCCCTCCACTTT.

The CDR3 DNA is TGCGCCAGCAGCCCCTCCGGGACCTACAATGAGCAGTTCTTC. Protein product: CASSPSGTYNEQFF. The chain uses TRBV5-1 and TRBJ2-1, with D possibly being TRBD2 (5 bases). V gave up 4 bases and J gave up 2 bases, with 10 bases separating them. CDR1 is SGHRS and CDR2 is YFSETQ in the germline V gene. This CDR3 contains 14 residues.

V usage is TRBV24-1 and J usage is TRBJ2-6; D perhaps matches TRBD1 (6 bases). CDR1 KGHDR and CDR2 SFDVKD come from the germline V gene. The CDR3 contains 17 residues. The V and J ends lost 4 bases and 0 bases respectively, with 12 bases between them. In nucleotides, the CDR3 is TGTGCCACCAGTGAGGGGCAGGGGAACTCTGGGGCCAACGTCCTGACTTTC. Its translation is CATSEGQGNSGANVLTF.

The sample holds one count of this clone. The chain employs TRBV6-1 and TRBJ1-3; 9 nucleotides match TRBD1. With V trimmed by 1 base and J by 0 bases, 4 bases remained unmatched. From germline, CDR1 is MNHNS and CDR2 SASEGT. The CDR3 is 17 residues long. CDR3 in DNA: TGTGCCAGCAGTGAAGGGACAGGGGTCAGCTCTGGAAACACCATATATTTT. This gives the protein CASSEGTGVSSGNTIYF.